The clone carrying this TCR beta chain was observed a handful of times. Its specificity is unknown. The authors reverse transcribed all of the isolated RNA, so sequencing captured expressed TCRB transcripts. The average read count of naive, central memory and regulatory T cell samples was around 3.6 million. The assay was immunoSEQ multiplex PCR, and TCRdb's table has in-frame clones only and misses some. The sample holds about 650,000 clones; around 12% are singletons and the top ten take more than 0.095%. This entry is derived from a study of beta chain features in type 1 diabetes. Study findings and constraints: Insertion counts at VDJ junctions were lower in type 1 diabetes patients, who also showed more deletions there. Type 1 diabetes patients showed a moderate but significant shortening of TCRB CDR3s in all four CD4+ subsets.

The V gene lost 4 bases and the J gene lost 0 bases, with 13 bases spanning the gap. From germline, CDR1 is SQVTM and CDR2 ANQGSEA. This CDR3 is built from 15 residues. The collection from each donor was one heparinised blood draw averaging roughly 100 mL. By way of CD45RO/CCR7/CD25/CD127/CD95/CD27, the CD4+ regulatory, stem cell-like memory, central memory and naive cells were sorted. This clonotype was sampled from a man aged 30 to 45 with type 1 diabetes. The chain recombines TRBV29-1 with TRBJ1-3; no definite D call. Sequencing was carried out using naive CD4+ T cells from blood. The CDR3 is CSVVVWSGSGNTIYF. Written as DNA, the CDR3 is TGCAGCGTTGTCGTATGGTCGGGCTCTGGAAACACCATATATTTT.